These 17 T cell receptor beta chains originate from one sample sequenced in a study of CD8+CD57+ T cells in acquired aplastic anemia. Genomic DNA constituted the template upon which TCR beta VDJ and CDR3 profiling was performed. TCRdb ran MiXCR on the reads and lists one entry per CDR3 protein. The sample shows fewer than 200,000 distinct CDR3 sequences, 50% to 75% of them seen only once. Source material: sorted CD4+, CD8+, or CD8+CD57+ T cells (not recorded which) from PBMCs. The receptors were sampled from a human donor in good health.

The sample holds one count of this clonotype. CDR3 in DNA: TGTGCCAGCAGCCCGGGTAATGTGGCCTACAATGAGCAGTTCTTC. Residues: CASSPGNVAYNEQFF. J is TRBJ2-1 and V is TRBV4-2; no definite D call. Trimming cost V 4 bases and J 2 bases, with 12 bases left between them. The CDR3 length is 15 residues. Germline V gene lookup returns CDR1 LGHNA and CDR2 YNFKEQ.

This clonotype was seen at least ten times. A read error is possible here, since a much larger clone lies one base away. The chain has TRBV7-2 and TRBJ1-1; the D is unclear. Trimming left V 5 bases short and J 4 bases short, with 11 bases between. The CDR3 contains 13 residues. Looked up from germline, CDR1 is SGHTA and CDR2 is FQGNSA. This CDR3 reads CASSPRECTEAFF. The CDR3 DNA sequence: TGTGCCAGCAGCCCGAGGGAGTGCACTGAAGCTTTCTTT.

The chain combines TRBV9 with TRBJ2-7; 7 bases map to TRBD1. V lost 3 bases to trimming and J lost 7 bases; unmatched junction nucleotides: 4. The CDR3 loop spans 12 amino acids. Germline V gives CDR1 SGDLS, CDR2 YYNGEE. The CDR3 sequence: CASSATGVEQYF. CDR3 DNA: TGTGCCAGCAGCGCCACAGGGGTTGAGCAGTACTTC. The full variable domain, with the rest looked up from reference TRBV9 and TRBJ2-7, is DSGVTQTPKHLITATGQRVTLRCSPRSGDLSVYWYQQSLDQGLQFLIQYYNGEERAKGNILERFSAQQFPDLHSELNLSSLELGDSALYFCASSATGVEQYFGPGTRLTVT.

The chain combines TRBV24-1 with TRBJ2-5; 13 bases are a match to TRBD2. The germline V gene encodes CDR1 KGHDR and CDR2 SFDVKD. With 4 bases clipped from V and 2 bases from J, the junction kept 3 bases outside the gene matches. The CDR3 sequence is 16 residues long. CDR3 DNA sequence: TGTGCCACCAGTGAAGGACTAGCGGGGGAACAAGAGACCCAGTACTTC. It yields the protein CATSEGLAGEQETQYF.

This clonotype was found a few times. V gene TRBV20-1 combines with J gene TRBJ2-7; possibly TRBD1 or TRBD2 for D (5 bases each). The length of the CDR3 is 13 residues. Germline values: CDR1 DFQATT, CDR2 SNEGSKA (reference sequence). Trimming removed 5 bases from V and 3 bases from J, with 14 bases in between. The CDR3 loop is CSAHRDASYEQYF. DNA for the CDR3: TGCAGTGCTCACCGGGACGCAAGCTACGAGCAGTACTTC.

The chain has TRBV20-1 and TRBJ2-4; 12 bases match TRBD2. Germline assignment: CDR1 DFQATT and CDR2 SNEGSKA (reference sequence). After removal of 2 bases from V and 0 bases from J, the junction contained 2 bases not matched to a gene. This CDR3 is built from 16 residues. The CDR3 nucleotides read TGCAGTGCTAGACCGACTAGCGGGGGAGCCAAAAACATTCAGTACTTC. Its translation: CSARPTSGGAKNIQYF.

The chain couples TRBV29-1 to TRBJ2-7; D assignment may be TRBD1 or TRBD2 (5 bases each). There are 13 residues in the CDR3. Per germline, CDR1 SQVTM and CDR2 ANQGSEA. Trimming removed 6 bases at V and 1 base at J, with 13 bases between. CDR3 coding DNA: TGCAGCGTGGGGGAGTCTGGGTCCTACGAGCAGTACTTC. This translates into CSVGESGSYEQYF.

There are many counts of this clonotype. This chain uses TRBV14 with TRBJ1-6; the D gene is possibly TRBD1 (6 bases). This CDR3 spans 17 amino acids. V was pared by 1 base and J by 0 bases, with 10 bases between. CDR1 is SGHDN and CDR2 is FVKESK in the germline V gene. CDR3 in amino acids: CASSQGGGSSYNSPLHF. In DNA, the CDR3 is TGTGCCAGCAGCCAAGGGGGGGGCAGCTCCTATAATTCACCCCTCCACTTT.

The V call is TRBV7-9, the J call TRBJ2-7; D might be TRBD2 (6 bases). This CDR3 is built from 13 residues. The V end was cut by 4 bases, the J end by 9 bases, with 16 bases between. Germline loops: CDR1 SEHNR, CDR2 FQNEAQ (reference sequence). CDR3 protein: CASSSAGSIGQYF. The CDR3, as DNA: TGTGCCAGCAGCTCCGCGGGGTCAATCGGGCAGTACTTC.

The chain joins TRBV28 to TRBJ2-5; a possible D gene is TRBD1 (6 bases). V lost 5 bases, J lost 5 bases, and 18 bases lay in between. The V gene's germline CDR1 is MDHEN and CDR2 SYDVKM. The CDR3 is made up of 15 amino acids. The CDR3 DNA reads TGTGCCAGCAGTGAACACAGGGCGGTAGGGGAGACCCAGTACTTC. Protein product: CASSEHRAVGETQYF.

The V call is TRBV15, the J call TRBJ2-5, with TRBD1 as a possible D gene (5 bases). Germline values: CDR1 LNHNV, CDR2 YYDKDF (reference sequence). V was shortened by 0 bases and J by 5 bases, with 7 bases between the two germline ends. This CDR3 has 13 residues. The CDR3 DNA reads as TGTGCCACCAGCAGAGACAAGGGGGAGACCCAGTACTTC. Protein: CATSRDKGETQYF.

The chain joins TRBV14 to TRBJ2-1; D is undetermined. The ends were cut back, 0 bases at V and 3 bases at J, with 9 bases in the middle. This CDR3 comprises 15 residues. Germline loops: CDR1 SGHDN, CDR2 FVKESK. CDR3 sequence reads: CASSQEFSYYNEQFF. In nucleotides, the CDR3 is TGTGCCAGCAGCCAAGAATTCAGCTACTACAATGAGCAGTTCTTC.

This chain uses TRBV4-1 with TRBJ1-2, with D perhaps matching TRBD1 (5 bases). There are 16 residues in the CDR3. V was shortened by 1 base and J by 6 bases, with 18 bases between the two germline ends. Germline V gene lookup returns CDR1 MGHRA and CDR2 YSYEKL. For the CDR3, the DNA is TGCGCCAGCAGCCAAGTGGGAACAGGCGTTTTTCATGGCTACACCTTC. This gives the protein CASSQVGTGVFHGYTF.

This rearrangement joins TRBV6-5 to TRBJ2-5; TRBD1 aligns across 9 bases. The CDR3 is made up of 15 amino acids. In germline, CDR1 is MNHEY, CDR2 SVGAGI. The V and J ends lost 6 bases and 4 bases, in that order; junction bases with no gene match: 9. The CDR3 sequence: CASSLQGALGETQYF. The CDR3 nucleotides read TGTGCCAGCAGCTTACAGGGGGCGTTGGGAGAGACCCAGTACTTC.

This chain uses TRBV27 with TRBJ2-3; no reliable D call. The CDR3 runs to 14 residues. Germline CDR1 reads MNHEY; CDR2 reads SMNVEV (reference sequence). V lost 0 bases, J lost 3 bases, and 7 bases lay in between. The CDR3 nucleotides read TGTGCCAGCAGTTTATCGAGGTCGACAGATACGCAGTATTTT. It is translated as CASSLSRSTDTQYF.

V and J are TRBV5-6 and TRBJ2-1, with 11 bases identical to TRBD1. Germline assignment: CDR1 SGHDT and CDR2 YYEEEE. Trimming cost V 4 bases and J 7 bases; bases outside gene matches: 10. CDR3 length: 16 amino acids. The chain's CDR3 is CASSPRDRGAWNEQFF. CDR3 nucleotides: TGTGCCAGCAGCCCCAGGGACAGGGGGGCCTGGAATGAGCAGTTCTTC.

V and J are TRBV12-3 or TRBV12-4 and TRBJ2-3; perhaps TRBD1 as D (5 bases). This CDR3 has 13 residues. The V end lost 6 bases, the J end lost 3 bases, and 10 bases lay between the germline ends. The CDR3 region has the DNA TGTGCCAGCAGCCGGCAGGGTACAGATACGCAGTATTTT. Protein product: CASSRQGTDTQYF.